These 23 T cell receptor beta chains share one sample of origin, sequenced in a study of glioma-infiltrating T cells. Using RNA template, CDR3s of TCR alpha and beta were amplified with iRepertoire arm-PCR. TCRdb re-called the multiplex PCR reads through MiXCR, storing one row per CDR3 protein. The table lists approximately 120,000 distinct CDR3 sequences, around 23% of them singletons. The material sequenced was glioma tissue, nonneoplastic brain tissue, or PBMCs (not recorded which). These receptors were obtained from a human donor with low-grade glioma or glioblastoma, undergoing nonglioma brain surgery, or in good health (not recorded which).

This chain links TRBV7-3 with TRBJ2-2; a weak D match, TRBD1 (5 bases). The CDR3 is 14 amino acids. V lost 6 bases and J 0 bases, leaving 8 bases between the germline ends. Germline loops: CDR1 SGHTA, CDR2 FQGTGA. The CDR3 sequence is CASRVGANTGELFF. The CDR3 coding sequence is TGTGCCAGCAGAGTAGGGGCGAACACCGGGGAGCTGTTTTTT.

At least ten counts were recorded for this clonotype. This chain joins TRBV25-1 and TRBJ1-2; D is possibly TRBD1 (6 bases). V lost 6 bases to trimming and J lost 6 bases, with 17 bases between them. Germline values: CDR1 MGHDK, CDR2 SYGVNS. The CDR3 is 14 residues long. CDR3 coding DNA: TGTGCCAGCAGGGAGGGGGGGGGCGCAGATGGCTACACCTTC. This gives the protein CASREGGGADGYTF.

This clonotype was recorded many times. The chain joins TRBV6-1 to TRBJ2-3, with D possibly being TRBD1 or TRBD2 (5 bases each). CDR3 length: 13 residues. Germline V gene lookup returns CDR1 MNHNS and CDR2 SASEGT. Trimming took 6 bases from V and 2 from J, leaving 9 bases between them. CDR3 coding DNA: TGTGCCAGCAGGGGACCGTCCACAGATACGCAGTATTTT. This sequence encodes CASRGPSTDTQYF.

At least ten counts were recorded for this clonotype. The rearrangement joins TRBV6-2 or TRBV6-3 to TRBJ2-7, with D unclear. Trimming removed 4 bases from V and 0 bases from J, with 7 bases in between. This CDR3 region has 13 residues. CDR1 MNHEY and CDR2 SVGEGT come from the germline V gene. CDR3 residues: CASSLGDSYEQYF. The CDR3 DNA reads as TGTGCCAGCAGTTTGGGCGACTCCTACGAGCAGTACTTC.

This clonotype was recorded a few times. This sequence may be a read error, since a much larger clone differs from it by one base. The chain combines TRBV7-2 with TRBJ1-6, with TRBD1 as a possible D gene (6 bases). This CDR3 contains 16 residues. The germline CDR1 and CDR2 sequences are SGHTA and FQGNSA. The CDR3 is CASGLSLGGANSPLHF. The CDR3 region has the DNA TGTGCCAGCGGCTTATCTCTCGGGGGCGCGAATTCACCCCTCCACTTT.

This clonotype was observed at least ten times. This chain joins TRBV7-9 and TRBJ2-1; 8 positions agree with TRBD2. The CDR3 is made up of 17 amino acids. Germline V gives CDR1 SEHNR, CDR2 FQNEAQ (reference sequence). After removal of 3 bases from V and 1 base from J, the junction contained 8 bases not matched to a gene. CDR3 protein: CASSFPLSGSSYNEQFF. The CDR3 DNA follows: TGTGCCAGCAGCTTCCCCTTGAGCGGGAGTTCCTACAATGAGCAGTTCTTC.

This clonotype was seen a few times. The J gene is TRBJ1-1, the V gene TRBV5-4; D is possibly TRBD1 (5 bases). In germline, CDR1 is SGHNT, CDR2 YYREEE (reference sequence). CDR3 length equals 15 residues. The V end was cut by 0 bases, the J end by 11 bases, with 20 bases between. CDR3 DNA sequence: TGTGCCAGCAGCTTGGACCAGGGACCCAGGCCTCTCGCTTTCTTT. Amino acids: CASSLDQGPRPLAFF.

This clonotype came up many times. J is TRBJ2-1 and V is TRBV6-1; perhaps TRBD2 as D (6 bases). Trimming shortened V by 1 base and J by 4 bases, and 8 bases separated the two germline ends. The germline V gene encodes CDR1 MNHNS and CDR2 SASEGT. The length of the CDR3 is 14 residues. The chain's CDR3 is CASSEVAGYNEQFF. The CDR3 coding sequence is TGTGCCAGCAGTGAAGTGGCGGGATACAATGAGCAGTTCTTC.

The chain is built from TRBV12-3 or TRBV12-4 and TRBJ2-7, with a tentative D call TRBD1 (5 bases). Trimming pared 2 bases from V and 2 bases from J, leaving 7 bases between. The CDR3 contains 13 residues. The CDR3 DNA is TGTGCCAGCAGTTTAAGGGGAACCTACGAGCAGTACTTC. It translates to CASSLRGTYEQYF.

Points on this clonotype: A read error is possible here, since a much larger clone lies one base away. For the CDR3, the DNA is TGTGCCAGCAGCCCCTTTCGGAGGAGCAATGAAAAACTGTTTTTT. Encoded protein: CASSPFRRSNEKLFF. The chain carries TRBV6-1 and TRBJ1-4; D is ambiguous. Germline V gene lookup returns CDR1 MNHNS and CDR2 SASEGT. The CDR3 sequence is 15 residues long. Trimming took 6 bases from V and 5 from J, leaving 16 bases between them.

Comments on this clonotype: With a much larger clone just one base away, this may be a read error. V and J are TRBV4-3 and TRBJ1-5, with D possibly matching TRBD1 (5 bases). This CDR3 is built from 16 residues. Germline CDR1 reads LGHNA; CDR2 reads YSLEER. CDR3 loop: CASSQDRQKSSQPQHF. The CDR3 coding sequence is TGCGCCAGCAGCCAAGACCGACAGAAGAGCAGTCAGCCCCAGCATTTT.

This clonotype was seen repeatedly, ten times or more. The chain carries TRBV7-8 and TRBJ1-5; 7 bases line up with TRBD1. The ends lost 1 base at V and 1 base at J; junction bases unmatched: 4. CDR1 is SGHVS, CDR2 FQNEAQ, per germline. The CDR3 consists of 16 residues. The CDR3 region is CASSLVGGQSNQPQHF. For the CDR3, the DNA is TGTGCCAGCAGCTTAGTTGGGGGACAGAGCAATCAGCCCCAGCATTTT.

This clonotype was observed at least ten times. The CDR3 is CASSSRSGEQYF. The CDR3 nucleotides are TGTGCCAGCAGTTCTAGGTCGGGGGAGCAGTACTTC. The chain combines TRBV11-3 with TRBJ2-7, with D perhaps TRBD2 (5 bases). Trimming shortened V by 6 bases and J by 7 bases, and 13 bases separated the two germline ends. Germline V gene data show CDR1 as SGHNT and CDR2 as YENEEA. This CDR3 is 12 amino acids long. The full variable domain, in which reference TRBV11-3 and TRBJ2-7 provide the parts outside the CDR3, is EAGVVQSPRYKIIEKKQPVAFWCNPISGHNTLYWYLQNLGQGPELLIRYENEEAVDDSQLPKDRFSAERLKGVDSTLKIQPAELGDSAVYLCASSSRSGEQYFGPGTRLTVT.

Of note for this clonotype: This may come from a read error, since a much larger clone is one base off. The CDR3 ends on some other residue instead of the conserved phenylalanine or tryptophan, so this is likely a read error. The CDR3 DNA follows: TGTGCCAGCAGCCTAACAGGGGGCAAAGCGGATGGCTACACCCTC. Its translation: CASSLTGGKADGYTL. The chain has TRBV7-2 and TRBJ1-2; 9 bases match TRBD1. In germline, CDR1 is SGHTA, CDR2 FQGNSA. The CDR3 loop spans 15 amino acids. The J segment lost 6 bases and the V segment lost 5 bases, leaving 10 bases of the junction unmatched.

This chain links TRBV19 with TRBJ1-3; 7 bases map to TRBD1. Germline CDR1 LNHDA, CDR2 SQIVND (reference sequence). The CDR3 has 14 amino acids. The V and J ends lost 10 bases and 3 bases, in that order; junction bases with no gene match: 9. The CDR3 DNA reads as TGTGCCACCAACAGGGGTGGGAGTGGAAACACCATATATTTT. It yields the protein CATNRGGSGNTIYF.

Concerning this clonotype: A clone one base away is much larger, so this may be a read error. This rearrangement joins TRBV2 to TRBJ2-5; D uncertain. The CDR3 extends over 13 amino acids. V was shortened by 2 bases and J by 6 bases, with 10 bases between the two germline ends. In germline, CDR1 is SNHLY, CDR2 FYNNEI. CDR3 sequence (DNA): TGTGCCAGCAGTGAAACTGGGATCAAGACCCAGTACTTC. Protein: CASSETGIKTQYF.

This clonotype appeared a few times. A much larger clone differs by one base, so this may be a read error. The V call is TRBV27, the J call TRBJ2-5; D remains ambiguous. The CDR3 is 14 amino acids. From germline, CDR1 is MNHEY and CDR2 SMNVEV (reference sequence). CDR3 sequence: CSTRARPYQETQYF. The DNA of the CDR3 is TGTTCCACCCGAGCGCGACCGTACCAAGAGACCCAGTACTTC.

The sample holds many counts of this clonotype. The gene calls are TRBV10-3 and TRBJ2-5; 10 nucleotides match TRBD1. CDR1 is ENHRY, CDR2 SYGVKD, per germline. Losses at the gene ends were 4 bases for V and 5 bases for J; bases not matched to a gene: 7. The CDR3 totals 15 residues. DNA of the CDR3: TGTGCCATCAGTGGGGACAGGGGAGGTGGCGAGACCCAGTACTTC. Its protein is CAISGDRGGGETQYF.

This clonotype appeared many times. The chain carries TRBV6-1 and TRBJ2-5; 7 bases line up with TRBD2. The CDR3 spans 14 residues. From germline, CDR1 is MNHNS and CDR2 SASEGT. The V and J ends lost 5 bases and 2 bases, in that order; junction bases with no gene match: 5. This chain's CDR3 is CASSRASGQETQYF. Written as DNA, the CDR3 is TGTGCCAGCAGTAGAGCTAGCGGACAAGAGACCCAGTACTTC.

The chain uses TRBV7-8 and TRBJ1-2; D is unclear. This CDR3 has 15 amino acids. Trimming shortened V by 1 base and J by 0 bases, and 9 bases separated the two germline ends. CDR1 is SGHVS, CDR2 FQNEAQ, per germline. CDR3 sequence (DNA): TGTGCCAGCAGCTTAGTGGAACAGTCTAACTATGGCTACACCTTC. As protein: CASSLVEQSNYGYTF.

The CDR3 protein is CASSPGGRRETQYF. The CDR3 DNA is TGTGCCAGCAGCCCTGGCGGGAGACGAGAGACCCAGTACTTC. This rearrangement joins TRBV11-3 to TRBJ2-5; 7 nucleotides align to TRBD2. This CDR3 contains 14 residues. Losses at the gene ends were 5 bases for V and 4 bases for J; bases not matched to a gene: 7. Germline-derived CDR1 and CDR2 are SGHNT and YENEEA.

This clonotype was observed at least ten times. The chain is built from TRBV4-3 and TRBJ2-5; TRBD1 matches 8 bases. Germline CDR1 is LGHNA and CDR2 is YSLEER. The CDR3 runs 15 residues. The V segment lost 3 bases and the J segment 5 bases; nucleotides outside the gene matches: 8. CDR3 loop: CASSHFSGGSETQYF. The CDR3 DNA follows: TGCGCCAGCAGCCATTTTTCAGGGGGCAGCGAGACCCAGTACTTC.

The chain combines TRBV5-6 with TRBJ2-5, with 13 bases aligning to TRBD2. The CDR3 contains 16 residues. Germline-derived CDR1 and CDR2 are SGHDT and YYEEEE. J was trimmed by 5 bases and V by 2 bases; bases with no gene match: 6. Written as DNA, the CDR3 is TGTGCCAGCAGCTTCCGGACTAGCGGGAGTCTGGAGACCCAGTACTTC. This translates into CASSFRTSGSLETQYF.